This note documents a single T cell receptor (beta chain) sequence. As yet, its antigen is unknown. These data belong to a study of cytomegalovirus exposure and HLA in healthy donors. In germline, CDR1 is KGHSH, CDR2 LQKENI. The CDR3 extends over 14 amino acids. V was trimmed by 2 bases and J by 2 bases, leaving 10 bases between them. Method: immunoSEQ multiplex PCR; TCRdb's copy keeps in-frame clones and lacks some. The sample lists 130,000 to 150,000 clones, 84% occurring once. Study-level results: A classifier reportedly called cytomegalovirus status with high sensitivity and specificity.

This TCR came from a woman aged 25-40 years in good health and CMV-seronegative. The chain has TRBV18 and TRBJ2-7, with TRBD1 as a possible D gene (6 bases). The specimen sequenced was PBMCs. This CDR3 is CASSPFQGPYEQYF. CDR3 DNA: TGTGCCAGCTCACCATTCCAGGGGCCCTACGAGCAGTACTTC.